The 11 T cell receptor beta chains given below trace back to one sample, sequenced in a study of regulatory T cells in long-lasting Graves disease. Arm-PCR of CDR3 regions and iRepertoire HTBI primers were the basis on which TCR beta libraries were built. TCRdb re-called the multiplex PCR reads through MiXCR, storing one row per CDR3 protein. The sample lists fewer than 550,000 distinct CDR3 sequences, about 16% occurring once. Time point given: newly diagnosed GD, antithyroid drugs for less than 3 months. From PBMCs, RNA was extracted and then used to make the TCR library. The same sample was also used in a study of T cells in Graves' hyperthyroidism and ophthalmopathy.

This material consisted of peripheral blood mononuclear cells (PBMCs), taken at new diagnosis, from a patient treated with antithyroid drugs. Receptor source: a woman aged 40-65 years with Graves disease.

This clonotype was seen a few times. The chain joins TRBV6-2 or TRBV6-3 to TRBJ2-1; 7 nucleotides agree with TRBD1. Germline V gives CDR1 MNHEY, CDR2 SVGEGT. The V and J ends lost 9 bases and 2 bases, in that order; junction bases with no gene match: 7. This CDR3 contains 14 residues. The chain's CDR3 is CASLQGSAYNEQFF. The CDR3 DNA is TGTGCCAGTCTACAGGGGTCGGCCTACAATGAGCAGTTCTTC.

This clonotype has only a few counts. This chain connects TRBV5-1 to TRBJ2-7; D possibly corresponds to TRBD1 (5 bases). V lost 0 bases, J lost 1 base, and 14 bases lay in between. Germline V gene data show CDR1 as SGHRS and CDR2 as YFSETQ. The CDR3 is made up of 16 amino acids. The chain's CDR3 is CASSLGSQGQSYEQYF. CDR3 nucleotides: TGCGCCAGCAGCTTGGGGAGCCAGGGTCAATCCTACGAGCAGTACTTC.

This clonotype was observed at least ten times. This sequence joins TRBV2 and TRBJ1-2, with D hard to call. Germline assignment: CDR1 SNHLY and CDR2 FYNNEI. The length of the CDR3 is 13 residues. V lost 3 bases and J 8 bases, leaving 13 bases between the germline ends. CDR3 DNA: TGTGCCAGCAGTGACAACAAAAGTGGGGGCTACACCTTC. This translates into CASSDNKSGGYTF.

In regard to this clonotype: A much larger clone differs from this one at a single base, so this may be a read error. V usage is TRBV11-2 and J usage is TRBJ2-5; TRBD2 matches at 8 bases. This CDR3 comprises 13 residues. Germline assignment: CDR1 SGHAT and CDR2 FQNNGV. CDR3 DNA sequence: TGTGCCAGCAGCTTAGAGACTAGCGAGACCCAGTGCTTC. This sequence encodes CASSLETSETQCF.

At least ten counts were recorded for this clonotype. This rearrangement joins TRBV5-1 to TRBJ2-5; TRBD1 might be the D (6 bases). The CDR3 contains 17 residues. Trimming took 0 bases from V and 2 from J, leaving 17 bases between them. Germline lookup yields CDR1 SGHRS and CDR2 YFSETQ. DNA for the CDR3: TGCGCCAGCAGCTTGGCCGGTTGGACAGCAACGCAAGAGACCCAGTACTTC. As protein: CASSLAGWTATQETQYF.

V is TRBV28 and J is TRBJ2-7, with TRBD2 matching over 7 bases. The DNA matches TRBJ2-1 better at its end, which makes the J call doubtful. The CDR3 is made up of 12 amino acids. Germline V gene data show CDR1 as MDHEN and CDR2 as SYDVKM. The CDR3: CASSLWEGEQFF. The CDR3 nucleotides read TGTGCCAGCAGCCTGTGGGAGGGTGAGCAGTTCTTC.

This clonotype was counted a few times. The chain recombines TRBV5-6 with TRBJ2-3; D unresolved. The germline V gene encodes CDR1 SGHDT and CDR2 YYEEEE. The V end lost 0 bases, the J end lost 4 bases, and 24 bases lay between the germline ends. This CDR3 region has 19 residues. The CDR3, as DNA: TGTGCCAGCAGCTTGGAGCTTGTGAACCTTGACTTTGGAGCAGATACGCAGTATTTT. It is translated as CASSLELVNLDFGADTQYF.

The sample holds many counts of this clonotype. The V gene is TRBV5-1, the J gene TRBJ2-7; 8 bases match TRBD1. Germline CDR1 SGHRS, CDR2 YFSETQ. The CDR3 extends over 16 amino acids. With V trimmed by 3 bases and J by 1 base, 9 bases remained unmatched. The CDR3 loop is CASSWSGTGNSYEQYF. For the CDR3, the DNA is TGCGCCAGCAGCTGGTCCGGGACAGGCAATTCCTACGAGCAGTACTTC.

This chain links TRBV19 with TRBJ1-1; D unclear. Trimming took 9 bases from V and 4 from J, leaving 12 bases between them. The germline V gene has CDR1 LNHDA and CDR2 SQIVND (reference sequence). The CDR3 sequence is 12 residues long. CDR3 residues: CASNTWGTEAFF. The DNA for the CDR3 is TGTGCCAGCAACACCTGGGGCACTGAAGCTTTCTTT.

This clonotype was found a few times. The CDR3 nucleotides are TGTGCCAGCAGGAAGACAGGGAACCGGGGCGGGAACACTGAAGCTTTCTTT. This codes for CASRKTGNRGGNTEAFF. The V call is TRBV6-4, the J call TRBJ1-1; 7 bases agree with TRBD1. The CDR3 has 17 residues. V lost 6 bases, J lost 1 base, and 14 bases stayed unmatched. From germline, CDR1 is MRHNA and CDR2 SNTAGT.

This clonotype turned up a few times. The rearrangement links TRBV20-1 to TRBJ2-2, with 8 bases that match TRBD2. CDR3 size: 17 residues. The germline gives CDR1 DFQATT, CDR2 SNEGSKA (reference sequence). With 0 bases clipped from V and 0 bases from J, the junction kept 6 bases outside the gene matches. The CDR3 is CSARDRGGDANTGELFF. The CDR3 DNA reads TGCAGTGCTAGAGATCGGGGGGGCGACGCGAACACCGGGGAGCTGTTTTTT.